One and the same sample provided the 19 T cell receptor beta chains below, sequenced in a study of blood T cell repertoires in COVID-19. Libraries were prepared by immunoSEQ multiplex PCR; TCRdb keeps only in-frame clonotypes and omits some of them. Here the sample spans approximately 190,000 clones, approximately 84% being singletons. Source material: peripheral blood. Receptors were obtained from a woman in her sixties or seventies with active or convalescent COVID-19.

This clone appeared once. The chain combines TRBV28 with TRBJ2-7; 7 nucleotides agree with TRBD2. This CDR3 contains 14 residues. Trimming took 1 base from V and 3 from J; bases not matched to a gene: 3. CDR1 is MDHEN, CDR2 SYDVKM, per germline. CDR3 region: CASSLSTSDYEQYF. CDR3 sequence (DNA): TGTGCCAGCAGTTTATCCACTAGCGACTACGAGCAGTACTTC. The full variable domain, rest sourced from reference TRBV28 and TRBJ2-7, is DVKVTQSSRYLVKRTGEKVFLECVQDMDHENMFWYRQDPGLGLRLIYFSYDVKMKEKGDIPEGYSVSREKKERFSLILESASTNQTSMYLCASSLSTSDYEQYFGPGTRLTVT.

CDR3 residues: CASSTTSGRADTQYF. In DNA, the CDR3 is TGTGCCAGCAGCACGACTAGCGGGAGAGCAGATACGCAGTATTTT. This sequence joins TRBV3-1 (or the pseudogene TRBV3-2) and TRBJ2-3; 12 bases agree with TRBD2. The V and J ends lost 5 bases and 4 bases, in that order; junction bases with no gene match: 4. CDR1 is LGHDT and CDR2 is YNNKEL in the germline V gene (reference sequence). The CDR3 sequence is 15 residues long.

V is TRBV4-1 and J is TRBJ1-5; no reliable D call. CDR3 size: 18 residues. CDR1 is MGHRA and CDR2 is YSYEKL in the germline V gene. V lost 1 base and J 0 bases, leaving 16 bases between the germline ends. DNA of the CDR3: TGCGCCAGCAGCCAAGGAATCCAGAACCGACATAGCAATCAGCCCCAGCATTTT. Translation gives CASSQGIQNRHSNQPQHF.

This clone was detected only once. The gene calls are TRBV6-5 and TRBJ1-1; TRBD1 matches 8 bases. After removal of 4 bases from V and 4 bases from J, the junction contained 8 bases not matched to a gene. The CDR3 is 15 residues long. From germline, CDR1 is MNHEY and CDR2 SVGAGI. The CDR3 sequence: CASSSPGQVGTEAFF. The CDR3 coding sequence is TGTGCCAGCAGTTCTCCGGGACAGGTAGGCACTGAAGCTTTCTTT.

The sample holds one count of this clone. The V and J genes are TRBV19 and TRBJ1-2; D unclear. V was clipped by 5 bases and J by 2 bases, with 12 bases between them. This CDR3 is 14 amino acids long. In germline, CDR1 is LNHDA, CDR2 SQIVND (reference sequence). The DNA for the CDR3 is TGTGCCAGTAGTCGGCAGGCGAGAAACTATGGCTACACCTTC. It specifies CASSRQARNYGYTF. Full variable domain (rest looked up from reference TRBV19 and TRBJ1-2): DGGITQSPKYLFRKEGQNVTLSCEQNLNHDAMYWYRQDPGQGLRLIYYSQIVNDFQKGDIAEGYSVSREKKESFPLTVTSAQKNPTAFYLCASSRQARNYGYTFGSGTRLTVV.

This rearrangement joins TRBV5-1 to TRBJ2-2, with a tentative D call TRBD2 (5 bases). Germline V lookup: CDR1 SGHRS, CDR2 YFSETQ. Trimming removed 2 bases at V and 2 bases at J, with 13 bases between. The CDR3 loop spans 16 amino acids. The CDR3 bases are TGCGCCAGCAGCTTAATGGAGGAGATTAACACCGGGGAGCTGTTTTTT. It codes for CASSLMEEINTGELFF.

The rearrangement joins TRBV28 to TRBJ2-3; the D is unclear. V lost 4 bases and J lost 0, with 14 bases in between. The CDR3 is made up of 16 amino acids. Germline CDR1 is MDHEN and CDR2 is SYDVKM. CDR3 sequence reads: CASSSPTYSSTDTQYF. In DNA form, the CDR3 reads TGTGCCAGCAGTTCTCCGACTTACTCTAGCACAGATACGCAGTATTTT.

The chain combines TRBV6-2 or TRBV6-3 with TRBJ1-4, with a possible D match to TRBD1 (5 bases). CDR3 size: 13 residues. Per the germline V gene, CDR1 is MNHEY and CDR2 is SVGEGT. Trimming pared 5 bases from V and 10 bases from J, leaving 14 bases between. The CDR3 here is CASSDRPEGKLFF. CDR3 coding DNA: TGTGCCAGCAGTGACAGACCAGAAGGAAAACTGTTTTTT.

The CDR3 bases are TGTGCCAGCAGCGCGGGAGGGGGAGCTTACGAAGCTTTCTTT. It translates to CASSAGGGAYEAFF. The chain carries TRBV9 and TRBJ1-1; D might be TRBD1 (6 bases). V was pared by 3 bases and J by 8 bases, with 17 bases between. Germline CDR1 and CDR2: SGDLS and YYNGEE. This CDR3 contains 14 residues.

The genes are TRBV5-6 and TRBJ2-2; 7 bases are shared with TRBD1. CDR1 SGHDT and CDR2 YYEEEE come from the germline V gene. The CDR3 loop spans 16 amino acids. The trim removed 4 bases at V and 2 bases at J, leaving 8 bases unmatched. CDR3 nucleotide sequence: TGTGCCAGCAGCCTTGGGACAGAAAGAAACACCGGGGAGCTGTTTTTT. This encodes CASSLGTERNTGELFF. The whole variable domain, filled in from reference TRBV5-6 and TRBJ2-2, reads DAGVTQSPTHLIKTRGQQVTLRCSPKSGHDTVSWYQQALGQGPQFIFQYYEEEERQRGNFPDRFSGHQFPNYSSELNVNALLLGDSALYLCASSLGTERNTGELFFGEGSRLTVL.

This rearrangement joins TRBV27 to TRBJ2-1; 15 bases map to TRBD2. This CDR3 is built from 16 residues. V shed 5 bases and J 9 bases; nucleotides not matched to a gene: 8. The germline gives CDR1 MNHEY, CDR2 SMNVEV (reference sequence). As DNA, the CDR3 is TGTGCCAGCAGTCTTTGGACTAGCGGGAGGGCCGGTGAGCAGTTCTTC. Its protein product is CASSLWTSGRAGEQFF.

This chain joins TRBV9 and TRBJ1-4; the match to TRBD1 covers 9 bases. CDR1 and CDR2 (germline): SGDLS, YYNGEE. The ends lost 3 bases at V and 8 bases at J; junction bases unmatched: 20. The CDR3 loop spans 19 amino acids. This CDR3 is CASSDYPGQGPSEREKLFF. CDR3 DNA sequence: TGTGCCAGCAGCGACTACCCGGGACAGGGTCCGAGTGAACGGGAAAAACTGTTTTTT. The full variable domain, rest sourced from reference TRBV9 and TRBJ1-4, is DSGVTQTPKHLITATGQRVTLRCSPRSGDLSVYWYQQSLDQGLQFLIQYYNGEERAKGNILERFSAQQFPDLHSELNLSSLELGDSALYFCASSDYPGQGPSEREKLFFGSGTQLSVL.

V is TRBV20-1 and J is TRBJ2-3; D not resolved. CDR1 is DFQATT and CDR2 is SNEGSKA in the germline V gene (reference sequence). The V end lost 3 bases, the J end lost 2 bases, and 12 bases lay between the germline ends. CDR3 size: 14 residues. DNA of the CDR3: TGCAGTGCTAGTCCTGGGCTCTTCACAGATACGCAGTATTTT. Translation gives CSASPGLFTDTQYF.

The chain uses TRBV15 and TRBJ2-1, with D perhaps TRBD2 (6 bases). Germline CDR1 LNHNV, CDR2 YYDKDF (reference sequence). The CDR3 covers 15 residues. V lost 0 bases to trimming and J lost 9 bases, with 15 bases between them. The CDR3 DNA is TGTGCCACCAGCAGAGATTGGGAGACTAGTCGTGAGCAGTTCTTC. Amino acid sequence: CATSRDWETSREQFF.

This clone was recorded only once. The chain has TRBV29-1 and TRBJ1-1; possible D gene TRBD1, 6 bases. With 7 bases removed from V and 4 bases from J, the gap between germline ends came to 16 bases. This CDR3 is built from 13 residues. Germline V lookup: CDR1 SQVTM, CDR2 ANQGSEA. In DNA, the CDR3 is TGCAGCGCCGGCCGAAACAGGGCCACTGAAGCTTTCTTT. Protein sequence: CSAGRNRATEAFF.

This chain connects TRBV7-9 to TRBJ1-6; D unclear. The CDR3 runs to 14 residues. Germline CDR1 is SEHNR and CDR2 is FQNEAQ (reference sequence). Trimming took off 1 base at V and 8 bases at J, with 9 bases between the two ends. CDR3 sequence reads: CASSLGGRDSPLHF. CDR3 nucleotides: TGTGCCAGCAGCTTAGGAGGGAGGGATTCACCCCTCCACTTT.

The gene calls are TRBV30 and TRBJ1-4, with D perhaps matching TRBD1 (6 bases). The ends were cut back, 1 base at V and 7 bases at J, with 13 bases in the middle. Germline CDR1 GTSNPN, CDR2 SVGIG (reference sequence). The CDR3 sequence is 14 residues long. CDR3 coding DNA: TGTGCCTGGAGTGCGAGGGGGGGGCGTGAAAAACTGTTTTTT. As protein: CAWSARGGREKLFF.

The chain couples TRBV19 to TRBJ1-2; 8 bases align to TRBD1. V gave up 6 bases and J gave up 6 bases; unmatched junction bases: 6. Germline CDR1 reads LNHDA; CDR2 reads SQIVND (reference sequence). The CDR3 extends over 13 amino acids. CDR3 region: CASRDRETDGYTF. The CDR3 region has the DNA TGTGCCAGTAGGGACAGGGAAACCGATGGCTACACCTTC.

The chain carries TRBV9 and TRBJ2-1, with 9 positions matching TRBD2. Germline-derived CDR1 and CDR2 are SGDLS and YYNGEE. CDR3 size: 16 residues. The V segment lost 4 bases and the J segment 0 bases; nucleotides outside the gene matches: 5. The CDR3 spells CASSPRGLASYNEQFF. The CDR3 bases are TGTGCCAGCAGCCCCAGGGGACTAGCCTCCTACAATGAGCAGTTCTTC.